What follows are 28 T cell receptor beta chains derived from one specimen sequenced in a study of PD-L1 blockade in urothelial cancer (dated by TCRdb to about 2017). Library prep was done by the immunoSEQ multiplex PCR assay. Here the immuneACCESS table is served through TCRdb, limited to in-frame sequences with V and J called. Missing clones are a known gap in these copies; in checked studies unresolved V genes cover under half, and the rest lacks a known reason. This sample has about 38,000 clones in its table, and 80% to 90% of those were observed once. About 1.9% of the sample comes from the top ten. The source was PBMCs, collected around atezolizumab (anti-PD-L1) treatment. Receptors were obtained from a man between 60 and 70 years old with urothelial cancer.

The chain is built from TRBV7-3 and TRBJ2-1; D might be TRBD2 (8 bases). The CDR3 is made up of 15 amino acids. Germline V gene data show CDR1 as SGHTA and CDR2 as FQGTGA. The V and J ends lost 4 bases and 8 bases respectively, with 18 bases between them. This CDR3 reads CASSSYGTAGDEQFF. CDR3 in DNA: TGTGCCAGCAGCTCGTACGGGACAGCGGGAGATGAGCAGTTCTTC.

CDR3 amino acids: CASSSYRTPSNQPQHF. CDR3 nucleotides: TGTGCCAGCAGCTCATACAGGACCCCCAGCAATCAGCCCCAGCATTTT. The rearrangement links TRBV5-6 to TRBJ1-5, with D perhaps TRBD1 (5 bases). CDR1 SGHDT and CDR2 YYEEEE come from the germline V gene. The CDR3 length is 16 residues. V lost 3 bases and J 1 base, leaving 14 bases between the germline ends.

The chain is built from TRBV11-3 and TRBJ2-1; 11 bases align to TRBD2. V lost 5 bases and J lost 5; bases outside the gene matches: 5. CDR3 length equals 15 residues. CDR1 SGHNT and CDR2 YENEEA come from the germline V gene. The CDR3 protein is CASSVTSGGNNEQFF. DNA for the CDR3: TGTGCCAGCAGCGTCACTAGCGGGGGTAACAATGAGCAGTTCTTC.

The rearrangement uses TRBV28 and TRBJ2-7, with TRBD2 matching 12 bases. The trim removed 4 bases at V and 6 bases at J, leaving 10 bases unmatched. Germline assignment: CDR1 MDHEN and CDR2 SYDVKM. This CDR3 contains 16 residues. The CDR3 sequence is CASSSSGLAGWSEQYF. CDR3 nucleotide sequence: TGTGCCAGCAGTTCCAGCGGACTAGCGGGATGGAGCGAGCAGTACTTC. The whole variable domain, remainder taken from reference TRBV28 and TRBJ2-7, is DVKVTQSSRYLVKRTGEKVFLECVQDMDHENMFWYRQDPGLGLRLIYFSYDVKMKEKGDIPEGYSVSREKKERFSLILESASTNQTSMYLCASSSSGLAGWSEQYFGPGTRLTVT.

CDR3: CASSLATGETDTQYF. For the CDR3, the DNA is TGCGCCAGCAGCTTGGCGACAGGGGAAACAGATACGCAGTATTTT. The rearrangement uses TRBV5-1 and TRBJ2-3; TRBD1 agrees at 8 bases. The CDR3 runs 15 residues. Germline V gene data show CDR1 as SGHRS and CDR2 as YFSETQ. With 0 bases clipped from V and 3 bases from J, the junction kept 3 bases outside the gene matches.

J is TRBJ1-4 and V is TRBV9; D is undetermined. V shed 2 bases and J shed 8 bases, with 10 bases lying between them. The V gene's germline CDR1 is SGDLS and CDR2 YYNGEE. The CDR3 contains 13 residues. CDR3 protein: CASSVGLVEKLFF. Written as DNA, the CDR3 is TGTGCCAGCAGCGTCGGACTCGTGGAAAAACTGTTTTTT.

The chain joins TRBV6-5 to TRBJ2-3; weak D call: TRBD2 (5 bases). Germline V lookup: CDR1 MNHEY, CDR2 SVGAGI. The CDR3 extends over 12 amino acids. Trimming took off 6 bases at V and 9 bases at J, with 13 bases between the two ends. CDR3 region: CASRDSVKTQYF. Written as DNA, the CDR3 is TGTGCCAGCAGGGACTCGGTGAAGACGCAGTATTTT.

This clone was picked up a small number of times. The same CDR3 arises from other DNA sequences in this sample as well. The chain links TRBV2 to TRBJ1-5; 8 bases are shared with TRBD1. The CDR3 extends over 14 amino acids. Trimming cost V 4 bases and J 4 bases; bases outside gene matches: 3. Germline-derived CDR1 and CDR2 are SNHLY and FYNNEI. CDR3 region: CASSGTGGNQPQHF. The DNA for the CDR3 is TGTGCCAGCAGTGGAACAGGGGGGAATCAGCCCCAGCATTTT.

The V gene is TRBV7-6, the J gene TRBJ2-1, with D possibly being TRBD2 (6 bases). V shed 5 bases and J shed 6 bases, with 17 bases lying between them. In germline, CDR1 is SGHVS, CDR2 FNYEAQ. The CDR3 consists of 15 residues. CDR3 in DNA: TGTGCCAGCAGCCCCAAGGTTGGGAGGAGCAATGAGCAGTTCTTC. Its translation is CASSPKVGRSNEQFF. The whole variable domain, filled in from reference TRBV7-6 and TRBJ2-1, reads GAGVSQSPRYKVTKRGQDVALRCDPISGHVSLYWYRQALGQGPEFLTYFNYEAQQDKSGLPNDRFSAERPEGSISTLTIQRTEQRDSAMYRCASSPKVGRSNEQFFGPGTRLTVL.

This sequence joins TRBV30 and TRBJ1-5; D gene ambiguous. The CDR3 sequence is 12 residues long. V shed 2 bases and J shed 11 bases, with 13 bases lying between them. The germline V gene encodes CDR1 GTSNPN and CDR2 SVGIG (reference sequence). The CDR3, as DNA: TGTGCCTGGAGTTCGGAGTCGACGGCCCAGCATTTT. It specifies CAWSSESTAQHF.

The rearrangement joins TRBV18 to TRBJ2-2, with TRBD1 matching over 7 bases. The V gene's germline CDR1 is KGHSH and CDR2 LQKENI. There are 18 residues in the CDR3. Trimming at V came to 0 bases and at J to 0 bases, leaving 7 bases not matched to a gene. CDR3 in amino acids: CASSPPGTGAANTGELFF. CDR3 sequence (DNA): TGTGCCAGCTCACCACCGGGCACAGGGGCCGCGAACACCGGGGAGCTGTTTTTT.

The chain recombines TRBV9 with TRBJ2-1; 12 bases fit TRBD1. The V segment lost 0 bases and the J segment 10 bases; nucleotides outside the gene matches: 5. Germline CDR1 reads SGDLS; CDR2 reads YYNGEE. The CDR3 is 15 amino acids. CDR3 in amino acids: CASSVVGQGAGEQFF. The CDR3 region has the DNA TGTGCCAGCAGCGTAGTGGGACAGGGGGCAGGCGAGCAGTTCTTC. The full variable domain, its missing parts supplied by reference TRBV9 and TRBJ2-1, is DSGVTQTPKHLITATGQRVTLRCSPRSGDLSVYWYQQSLDQGLQFLIQYYNGEERAKGNILERFSAQQFPDLHSELNLSSLELGDSALYFCASSVVGQGAGEQFFGPGTRLTVL.

The chain carries TRBV6-5 and TRBJ1-6; D is unresolved. Trimming left V 6 bases short and J 5 bases short, with 14 bases between. Germline V lookup: CDR1 MNHEY, CDR2 SVGAGI. The CDR3 sequence is 15 residues long. DNA of the CDR3: TGTGCCAGCAGCTTTCGACTCCCCGATAATTCACCCCTCCACTTT. Translating it yields CASSFRLPDNSPLHF.

V gene TRBV5-4 combines with J gene TRBJ2-1, with 10 bases lining up with TRBD2. J gave up 2 bases and V 4 bases, and 9 bases lay outside the gene matches. This CDR3 comprises 17 residues. Per the germline V gene, CDR1 is SGHNT and CDR2 is YYREEE (reference sequence). CDR3 in DNA: TGTGCCAGCAGCCGATCAAGCGGGGGGGTTCCCTACAATGAGCAGTTCTTC. Translation: CASSRSSGGVPYNEQFF.

This chain links TRBV5-1 with TRBJ1-2, with TRBD1 matching over 8 bases. Germline CDR1 and CDR2: SGHRS and YFSETQ. The V gene end was trimmed by 8 bases and the J gene end by 6 bases; junction bases not matched to a gene: 9. The CDR3 covers 13 residues. DNA of the CDR3: TGCGCCAGTAAGGACAGGGAATGGGATGGCTACACCTTC. It yields the protein CASKDREWDGYTF.

Only a few counts were recorded for this clone. The V gene is TRBV2, the J gene TRBJ2-3, with D possibly TRBD1 on 6 matching bases. The CDR3 is 16 residues long. CDR1 and CDR2 from the germline V gene are SNHLY and FYNNEI. The V end lost 6 bases, the J end lost 1 base, and 17 bases lay between the germline ends. CDR3 sequence: CASRTRTEPGTDTQYF. The CDR3 coding sequence is TGTGCCAGCAGAACTCGGACAGAGCCGGGCACAGATACGCAGTATTTT.

The chain links TRBV5-1 to TRBJ2-2; 10 nucleotides line up with TRBD2. With 5 bases clipped from V and 3 bases from J, the junction kept 4 bases outside the gene matches. The CDR3 is made up of 15 amino acids. Germline lookup yields CDR1 SGHRS and CDR2 YFSETQ. Here the CDR3 DNA reads TGCGCCAGCAGGGGACTAGCGTCTGACACCGGGGAGCTGTTTTTT. Translation gives CASRGLASDTGELFF.

In its sample, this clone was seen once. This chain connects TRBV29-1 to TRBJ2-2; no reliable D call. Per the germline V gene, CDR1 is SQVTM and CDR2 is ANQGSEA. There are 12 residues in the CDR3. The V end was cut by 7 bases, the J end by 3 bases, with 9 bases between. The CDR3 DNA sequence: TGCAGCGCCTTACAGTACACCGGGGAGCTGTTTTTT. Encoded protein: CSALQYTGELFF.

The rearrangement links TRBV5-1 to TRBJ2-5, with TRBD2 matching 8 bases. This CDR3 has 15 amino acids. Germline-derived CDR1 and CDR2 are SGHRS and YFSETQ. The V and J ends lost 3 bases and 4 bases, in that order; junction bases with no gene match: 8. The CDR3 is CASSSPAGVSETQYF. The CDR3 DNA sequence: TGCGCCAGCAGCTCCCCAGCGGGGGTGTCAGAGACCCAGTACTTC.

The chain couples TRBV27 to TRBJ2-1, with D maybe TRBD2 (6 bases). From germline, CDR1 is MNHEY and CDR2 SMNVEV (reference sequence). Between the trimmed V and J ends, which lost 6 bases and 1 base, there was a span of 13 bases. This CDR3 contains 15 residues. The CDR3 protein is CASSGLAPSYNEQFF. Here the CDR3 DNA reads TGTGCCAGCAGCGGGCTAGCGCCTTCCTACAATGAGCAGTTCTTC.

The chain couples TRBV30 to TRBJ1-3; D may be TRBD1 (6 bases). This CDR3 has 13 residues. The germline V and J ends were trimmed by 4 bases and 0 bases, with 7 bases remaining between them. Germline V gene sequence: CDR1 GTSNPN, CDR2 SVGIG (reference sequence). This chain's CDR3 is CAWTRGSGNTIYF. CDR3 coding DNA: TGTGCCTGGACCAGGGGCTCTGGAAACACCATATATTTT.

The chain joins TRBV7-9 to TRBJ2-7; 9 bases map to TRBD1. The CDR3 sequence is 17 residues long. Per the germline V gene, CDR1 is SEHNR and CDR2 is FQNEAQ (reference sequence). Trimming removed 5 bases from V and 5 bases from J; junction bases left unmatched: 16. CDR3 bases: TGTGCCAGCAGCCATACTCCGACAGGGGGTCCCCGGGACGAGCAGTACTTC. It translates to CASSHTPTGGPRDEQYF. The full variable domain, in which reference TRBV7-9 and TRBJ2-7 provide the parts outside the CDR3, is DTGVSQNPRHKITKRGQNVTFRCDPISEHNRLYWYRQTLGQGPEFLTYFQNEAQLEKSRLLSDRFSAERPKGSFSTLEIQRTEQGDSAMYLCASSHTPTGGPRDEQYFGPGTRLTVT.

V is TRBV7-7 and J is TRBJ1-5; D call uncertain. Germline CDR1 reads SSHAT; CDR2 reads FNYEAQ (reference sequence). The V and J ends lost 4 bases and 5 bases respectively, with 9 bases between them. The CDR3 has 13 residues. Written as DNA, the CDR3 is TGTGCCAGCAGCTCCGGGTTCGATCAGCCCCAGCATTTT. Its translation is CASSSGFDQPQHF.

The chain employs TRBV19 and TRBJ1-5; TRBD1 aligns across 7 bases. From germline, CDR1 is LNHDA and CDR2 SQIVND (reference sequence). This CDR3 has 13 amino acids. The V and J ends lost 6 bases and 7 bases, in that order; junction bases with no gene match: 6. The CDR3: CASRGGGRQPQHF. CDR3 nucleotide sequence: TGTGCCAGTAGAGGGGGCGGGAGGCAGCCCCAGCATTTT.

This clone was recorded a few times. The J gene is TRBJ2-7, the V gene TRBV28, with no clear D. Trimming left V 7 bases short and J 3 bases short, with 7 bases between. CDR3 size: 11 residues. Germline V gives CDR1 MDHEN, CDR2 SYDVKM. The CDR3 protein is CASTANYEQYF. For the CDR3, the DNA is TGTGCCAGCACCGCGAACTACGAGCAGTACTTC.

The genes are TRBV10-1 and TRBJ1-5, with D uncertain. The germline CDR1 and CDR2 sequences are WNHNN and SYGVQD (reference sequence). Trimming pared 2 bases from V and 7 bases from J, leaving 12 bases between. This CDR3 contains 14 residues. The DNA for the CDR3 is TGCGCCAGCAGTGAGGGGAGGGTGGTGCAGCCCCAGCATTTT. Protein product: CASSEGRVVQPQHF.

The chain employs TRBV11-2 and TRBJ2-2, with 11 bases lining up with TRBD2. This CDR3 is built from 18 residues. The V gene's germline CDR1 is SGHAT and CDR2 FQNNGV. V trimming: 5 bases; J trimming: 4 bases; junction bases outside the gene matches: 12. The CDR3: CASSPRGSGRESTGELFF. The DNA of the CDR3 is TGTGCCAGCAGCCCCAGGGGTAGCGGGAGGGAGAGCACCGGGGAGCTGTTTTTT.

This chain joins TRBV18 and TRBJ2-2; TRBD2 aligns across 9 bases. The ends lost 4 bases at V and 5 bases at J; junction bases unmatched: 8. This CDR3 region has 16 residues. Germline V gives CDR1 KGHSH, CDR2 LQKENI. CDR3 in amino acids: CASSLYSGRRTGELFF. CDR3 coding DNA: TGTGCCAGCTCACTTTATAGCGGGAGAAGGACCGGGGAGCTGTTTTTT. Combining the CDR3 with reference TRBV18 and TRBJ2-2 gives the whole variable domain NAGVMQNPRHLVRRRGQEARLRCSPMKGHSHVYWYRQLPEEGLKFMVYLQKENIIDESGMPKERFSAEFPKEGPSILRIQQVVRGDSAAYFCASSLYSGRRTGELFFGEGSRLTVL.